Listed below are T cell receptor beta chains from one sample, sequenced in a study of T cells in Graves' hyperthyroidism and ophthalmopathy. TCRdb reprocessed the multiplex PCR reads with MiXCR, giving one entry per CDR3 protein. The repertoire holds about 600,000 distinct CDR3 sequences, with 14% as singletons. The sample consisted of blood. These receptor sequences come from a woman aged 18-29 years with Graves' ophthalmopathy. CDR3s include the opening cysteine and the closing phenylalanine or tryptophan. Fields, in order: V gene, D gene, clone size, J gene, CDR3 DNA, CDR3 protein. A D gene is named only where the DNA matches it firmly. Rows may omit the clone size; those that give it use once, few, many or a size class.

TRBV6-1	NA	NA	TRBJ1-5	TGTGCCAGCAGTGAAGTTGCTAATCAGCCCCAGCATTTT	CASSEVANQPQHF
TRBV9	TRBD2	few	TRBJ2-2	TGTGCCAGCAGGTCTAGCGGGGGCACCGGGGAGCTGTTTTTT	CASRSSGGTGELFF
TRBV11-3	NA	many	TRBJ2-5	TGTGCCAGCAGCCCAGGACCCCTCGGAGAGACCCAGTACTTC	CASSPGPLGETQYF
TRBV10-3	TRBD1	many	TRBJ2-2	TGTGCCATCAATAGGGACAGGGCAAACGCGAACACCGGGGAGCTGTTTTTT	CAINRDRANANTGELFF
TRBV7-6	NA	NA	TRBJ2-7	TGTGCCAGCAGCCCCGATAGGTTTTCCGAGCAGTACTTC	CASSPDRFSEQYF
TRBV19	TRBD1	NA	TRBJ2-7	TGTGCCAGTAGTATCTCGGCAGGGGGTTACGAGCAGTACTTC	CASSISAGGYEQYF
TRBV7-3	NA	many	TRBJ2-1	TGTGCCAGCAGCTCCACGAAGGACAATGAGCAGTTCTTC	CASSSTKDNEQFF
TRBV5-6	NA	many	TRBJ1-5	TGTGCCAGCAGCTTACGGCAGTTAGGCAATCAGCCCCAGCATTTT	CASSLRQLGNQPQHF
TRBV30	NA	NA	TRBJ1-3	TGTGCCTGGAGTGTACAGTTCTCTGGAAACACCATATATTTT	CAWSVQFSGNTIYF
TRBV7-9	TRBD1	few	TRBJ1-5	TGTGCCAGCAGCTCGACAGGGTCCGATCAGCCCCAGCATTTT	CASSSTGSDQPQHF
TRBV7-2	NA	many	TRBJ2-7	TGTGCCAGCAGCTTACGACAGGCAGCCTACGAGCAGTACTTC	CASSLRQAAYEQYF
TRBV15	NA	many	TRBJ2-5	TGTGCCACCAGCAGAGATCTCGGCAGCGGGTCGTACTTC	CATSRDLGSGSYF
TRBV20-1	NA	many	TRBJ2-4	TGCAGTGCTTTCCCGGGGCTTAAAAACATTCAGTACTTC	CSAFPGLKNIQYF
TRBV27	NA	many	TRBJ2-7	TGTGCCAGCAGTTTAAAGGGACTTTCGTACTACGAGCAGTACTTC	CASSLKGLSYYEQYF
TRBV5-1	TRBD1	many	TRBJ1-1	TGCGCCAGCAGACGAGGACAGGGCGGCACTGAAGCTTTCTTT	CASRRGQGGTEAFF